Sequencing of this TCR beta chain was carried out in a study of Ad26.COV2.S vaccination and SARS-CoV-2 variants. Sample treatment: roughly 20 received Ad26.COV2.S at low or high dose, single or two shots; about 5 received placebo; per-sample allocation not given. Following the first vaccine or placebo injection, samples were taken on day 63. Repertoires were generated with immunoSEQ multiplex PCR, while TCRdb's copy carries only in-frame clones and drops some. The sample has roughly 680,000 clones, around 92% seen once. V was shortened by 0 bases and J by 8 bases, with 16 bases between the two germline ends. The CDR3 sequence is 15 residues long. CDR1 SGHVS and CDR2 FQNEAQ come from the germline V gene.

V usage is TRBV7-8 and J usage is TRBJ1-1; tentatively, D is TRBD1 (5 bases). This TCR was recovered from a person aged 18 to 59 who received the Ad26.COV2.S COVID-19 vaccine or a placebo. Here the sequenced sample was peripheral blood, taken in a trial of Ad26.COV2.S vaccine versus placebo. CDR3 amino acids: CASSLAITHRQEAFF. The CDR3 DNA is TGTGCCAGCAGCTTAGCGATAACCCATAGACAGGAAGCTTTCTTT.